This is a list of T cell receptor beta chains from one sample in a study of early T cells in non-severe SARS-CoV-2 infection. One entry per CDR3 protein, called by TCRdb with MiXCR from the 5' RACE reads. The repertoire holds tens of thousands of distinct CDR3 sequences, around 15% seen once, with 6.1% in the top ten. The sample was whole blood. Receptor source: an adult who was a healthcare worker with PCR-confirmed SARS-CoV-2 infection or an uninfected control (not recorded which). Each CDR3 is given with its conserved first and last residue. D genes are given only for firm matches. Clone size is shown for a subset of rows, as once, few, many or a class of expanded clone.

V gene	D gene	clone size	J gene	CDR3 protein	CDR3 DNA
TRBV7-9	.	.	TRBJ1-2	CASSPGTLYGYTF	TGTGCCAGCAGTCCTGGGACACTCTATGGCTACACCTTC
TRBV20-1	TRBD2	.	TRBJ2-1	CSAGNTGLEVF	TGCAGTGCTGGCAATACGGGACTAGAAGTATTC
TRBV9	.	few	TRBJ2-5	CASSGPGTSSQETQYF	TGTGCCAGCAGCGGACCCGGGACATCCTCCCAAGAGACCCAGTACTTC
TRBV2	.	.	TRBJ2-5	CASSGKQRDLRGETQYF	TGTGCCAGCAGTGGGAAACAGAGGGACCTCAGGGGAGAGACCCAGTACTTC
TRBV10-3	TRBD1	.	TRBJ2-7	CATRTTGKSDEQYF	TGTGCCACCCGAACGACAGGGAAATCCGACGAGCAGTACTTC
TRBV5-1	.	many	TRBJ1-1	CASSLARNTEAFF	TGCGCCAGCAGCTTGGCACGGAACACTGAAGCTTTCTTT
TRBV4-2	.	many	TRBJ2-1	CASSPDRGSYNEQFF	TGTGCCAGCAGCCCGGACCGGGGGTCCTACAATGAGCAGTTCTTC
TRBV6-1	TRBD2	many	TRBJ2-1	CASSGPSGEYNEQFF	TGTGCCAGCAGTGGCCCTAGCGGGGAATACAATGAGCAGTTCTTC
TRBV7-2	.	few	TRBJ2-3	CASSLFLGVTDTQYF	TGTGCCAGCAGCTTATTTTTAGGGGTCACAGATACGCAGTATTTT
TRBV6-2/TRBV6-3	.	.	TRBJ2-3	CASSSPAGVRKDTQYF	TGTGCCAGCAGTTCTCCCGCCGGGGTTAGAAAGGATACGCAGTATTTT
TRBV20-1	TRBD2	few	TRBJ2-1	CSVLAESSYNEQFF	TGCAGTGTTCTAGCGGAATCCTCCTACAATGAGCAGTTCTTC
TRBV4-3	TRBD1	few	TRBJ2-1	CASSQAYGTGYNEQFF	TGCGCCAGCAGCCAAGCATATGGGACAGGGTACAATGAGCAGTTCTTC
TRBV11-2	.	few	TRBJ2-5	CASSLDKYQETQYF	TGTGCCAGCAGCTTAGACAAGTACCAAGAGACCCAGTACTTC
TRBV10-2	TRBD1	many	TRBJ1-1	CASTTGLERGNTEAFF	TGCGCCAGCACGACAGGGCTCGAGCGGGGGAACACTGAAGCTTTCTTT
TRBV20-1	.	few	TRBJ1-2	CSAKKQGGYGYTF	TGCAGTGCCAAGAAACAGGGCGGCTATGGCTACACCTTC
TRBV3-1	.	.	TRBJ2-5	CASSQDREETQYF	TGTGCCAGCAGCCAAGATCGGGAAGAGACCCAGTACTTC
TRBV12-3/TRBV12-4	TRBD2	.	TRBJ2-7	CASSSGTSGGLEQYF	TGTGCCAGCAGTTCGGGGACTAGCGGGGGCCTTGAGCAGTACTTC
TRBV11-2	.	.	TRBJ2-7	CASSLVGEQYF	TGTGCCAGCAGCTTAGTTGGTGAGCAGTACTTC
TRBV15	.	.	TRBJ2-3	CATSRDLRLLDTQYF	TGTGCCACCAGCAGAGACCTGAGACTACTTGATACGCAGTATTTT
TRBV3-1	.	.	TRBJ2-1	CASSRPQGEQFF	TGTGCCAGCAGCCGGCCCCAGGGAGAGCAGTTCTTC
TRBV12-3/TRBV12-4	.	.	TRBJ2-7	CASSFISYMGYYEQYF	TGTGCCAGCAGTTTTATATCCTACATGGGCTACTACGAGCAGTACTTC
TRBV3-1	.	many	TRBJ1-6	CASSQEYAGSPLHF	TGTGCCAGCAGCCAAGAGTACGCGGGTTCACCCCTCCACTTT
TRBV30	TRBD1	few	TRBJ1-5	CAWSFTGANQPQHF	TGTGCCTGGAGTTTTACAGGGGCCAATCAGCCCCAGCATTTT
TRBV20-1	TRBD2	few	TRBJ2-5	CSATGLAGIQETQYF	TGCAGTGCTACGGGACTAGCGGGGATCCAAGAGACCCAGTACTTC
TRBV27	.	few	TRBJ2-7	CASRGPGGVVYEQYF	TGTGCCAGCAGGGGCCCGGGTGGGGTGGTTTACGAGCAGTACTTC
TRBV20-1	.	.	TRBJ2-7	CSAPRGGEQYF	TGCAGTGCTCCAAGGGGTGGCGAGCAGTACTTC
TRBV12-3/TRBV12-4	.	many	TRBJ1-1	CASRLYGGQEAFF	TGTGCCAGCAGACTCTATGGGGGCCAAGAAGCTTTCTTT
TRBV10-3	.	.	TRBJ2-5	CAISDTEETQYF	TGTGCCATCAGTGATACCGAAGAGACCCAGTACTTC
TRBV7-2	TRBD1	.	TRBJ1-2	CASSPWDRVTYGYTF	TGTGCCAGCAGCCCCTGGGACAGGGTAACCTATGGCTACACCTTC
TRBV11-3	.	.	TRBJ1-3	CASSTQGGGNTIYF	TGTGCCAGCAGCACACAGGGAGGTGGAAACACCATATATTTT
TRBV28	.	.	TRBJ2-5	CASSSDQGYQETQYF	TGTGCCAGCAGTTCGGACCAGGGGTACCAAGAGACCCAGTACTTC
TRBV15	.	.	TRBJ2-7	CATSESGTYEQYF	TGTGCCACAAGCGAGTCAGGGACCTACGAGCAGTACTTC
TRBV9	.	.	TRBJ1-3	CASSVAPTAGNTIYF	TGTGCCAGCAGCGTAGCTCCGACCGCAGGAAACACCATATATTTT
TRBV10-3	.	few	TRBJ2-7	CAISESESYEQYF	TGTGCCATCAGTGAGTCCGAGAGTTACGAGCAGTACTTC
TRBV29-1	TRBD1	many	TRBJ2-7	CSVGQGFYEQYF	TGCAGCGTGGGACAGGGTTTCTACGAGCAGTACTTC
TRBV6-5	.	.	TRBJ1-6	CASSTPTGQPLHF	TGTGCCAGCAGTACTCCAACAGGGCAACCCCTCCATTTT
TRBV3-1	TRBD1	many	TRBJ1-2	CASSPRGRFGYTF	TGTGCCAGCAGCCCCAGGGGGCGTTTTGGCTACACCTTC
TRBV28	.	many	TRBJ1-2	CASGDRFYGYTF	TGTGCCAGCGGAGACAGGTTCTATGGCTACACCTTC
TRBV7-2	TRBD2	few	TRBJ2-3	CASRAGGSDTQYF	TGTGCCAGCAGGGCGGGGGGCTCCGATACGCAGTATTTT
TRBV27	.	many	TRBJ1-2	CASSLGGRGYGYTF	TGTGCCAGCAGTTTGGGGGGGCGAGGCTATGGCTACACCTTC
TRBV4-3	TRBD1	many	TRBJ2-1	CASSRTGYEQFF	TGCGCCAGCAGCCGGACAGGGTATGAGCAGTTCTTC
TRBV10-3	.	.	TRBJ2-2	CAITGTVDTGELFF	TGTGCCATCACAGGGACGGTGGACACCGGGGAGCTGTTTTTT
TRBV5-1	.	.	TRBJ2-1	CASSPAQISSYNEQFF	TGCGCCAGCAGCCCCGCTCAGATTAGCTCCTACAATGAGCAGTTCTTC
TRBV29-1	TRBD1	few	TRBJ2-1	CSAILDRGNEQFF	TGCAGCGCTATATTGGACAGGGGGAATGAGCAGTTCTTC
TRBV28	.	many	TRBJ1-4	CASSFGGATNEKLFF	TGTGCCAGCAGTTTCGGGGGCGCAACTAATGAAAAACTGTTTTTT
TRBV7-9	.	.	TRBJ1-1	CASSVTGPTEAFF	TGTGCCAGCAGCGTAACAGGGCCCACTGAAGCTTTCTTT
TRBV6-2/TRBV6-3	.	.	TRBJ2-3	CASSYYGGSTDTQYF	TGTGCCAGCAGTTATTATGGGGGGAGCACAGATACGCAGTATTTT
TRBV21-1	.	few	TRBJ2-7	CASSKFPPHHFYEQYF	TGTGCCAGCAGCAAATTCCCGCCTCATCATTTCTACGAGCAGTACTTC
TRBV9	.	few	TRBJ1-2	CASKQTGTINYGYTF	TGTGCCAGCAAACAGACCGGTACAATTAACTATGGCTACACCTTC
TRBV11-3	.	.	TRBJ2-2	CASTAPRFDPTPGSCFF	.
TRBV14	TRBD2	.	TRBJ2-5	CASSQGAGAGPQETQYF	TGTGCCAGCAGCCAAGGGGCAGGAGCGGGGCCCCAGGAGACCCAGTACTTC
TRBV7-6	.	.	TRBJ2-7	CASSSPRDKLSSYEQYF	TGTGCCAGCAGCTCCCCCCGGGACAAACTTAGCTCCTACGAGCAGTACTTC
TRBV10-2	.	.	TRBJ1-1	CASSERQQNTEAFF	TGCGCCAGCAGTGAAAGGCAACAGAACACTGAAGCTTTCTTT
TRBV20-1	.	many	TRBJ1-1	CSAPSRRMNTEAFF	TGCAGTGCCCCGTCGAGGAGAATGAACACTGAAGCTTTCTTT